This T cell receptor (beta chain) was profiled in a study of T cell repertoires and leukemia-associated antigens (dated by TCRdb to the late 2010s). The study in broad terms: About 5.1 to 7 million read pairs and about 3 to 5.0 million effective reads were obtained per sample, with some 16 million effective reads obtained overall. The study aimed to identify which antigen a TCR Vbeta21 clone previously found in CML patients recognizes, using in vitro peptide stimulation of healthy T cells.

As a first step, CD3+ T cells were rested overnight at less than 3 million cells/mL in RPMI 1640 lacking fetal bovine serum. Following the manufacturer's instructions, MACS immunomagnetic beads were used to pull CD3+ T cells out of the PBMCs. Total RNA was extracted from the cultured T cells with TRIzol reagent. 5' rapid amplification of cDNA ends (5'RACE) was the method used to amplify TCRbeta libraries from the RNA. Before sequencing, Qubit, an Agilent instrument, and quantitative PCR were used to check library concentration and integrity. Qualified libraries were sequenced on Illumina HiSeq or MiSeq by a commercial service provider. Per the original workflow: MiXCR version 1.8.2 was used to identify TCR sequences in each sample. Qualified clones required a CDR3 longer than four amino acids, an in-frame nucleotide length, and no stop codon. A read counted as effective if the read contained the complete CDR3 structure. RT-PCR with 24 Vbeta primers, GeneScan spectratyping, and Sanger sequencing were used to validate expanded clones. In TCRdb, the public reads were trimmed at Q25 with fastp and aligned with MiXCR, with productive beta chains retained. Rows with one shared CDR3 protein collapse into an entry with the most common genes and DNA. TCRdb, not the original authors, processed these V and J calls. The sample table records 11,000 or so distinct CDR3 sequences; about 42% of these occur just once. Under 35% of the sample is held by the ten biggest clonotypes.

The study at large found these results: The antigen specificity and function of the expanded clones were not directly tested, and further investigation of both was required. The four groups showed no significant differences in numbers of Vbeta genes (roughly 60), Jbeta genes (roughly 15), VDJ rearrangements, or unique CDR3s.

Details on this clonotype: Its antigen specificity is not known. Relative to the germline gene, one junction end is altered; a read error may explain this.

The CDR3 runs 19 amino acids, cysteine and phenylalanine included. Solely the CDR3 DNA is kept, with 57 bases framed from the first base. The germline V gene (reference sequence) gives CDR1 as SEHNR and CDR2 as FQNEAQ. Sequencing was performed on CD3+ T cells sorted from blood and cultured. The V gene is TRBV7-9 and the J gene is TRBJ2-1; 10 central nucleotides agree with TRBD2. The receptor comes from a female donor in good health. The CDR3 sequence is CASSSPQGASGRSHNGQFF. The DNA sequence is TGTGCCAGCAGCTCTCCTCAAGGGGCTAGCGGGAGATCCCACAATGGGCAGTTCTTC.